Below, 2 T cell receptor beta chains from the same sample are listed, as sequenced in a study of graft-versus-host responses after intestinal transplantation. Method: immunoSEQ multiplex PCR; TCRdb's copy keeps in-frame clones and lacks some. The sample includes around 15,000 clones, 30% to 40% of them seen just once. The material sequenced was alloreactive CD4+ T cells from a mixed lymphocyte reaction culture, taken before intestinal transplant. Subset meaning: CFSE-low proliferating T cells sorted from approximately six-day pre-transplant mixed lymphocyte reaction (GvH or HvG direction). The source is a human patient who received an intestinal transplant.

The rearrangement uses TRBV25-1 and TRBJ1-2, with D possibly TRBD1 on 6 matching bases. V was pared by 5 bases and J by 7 bases, with 14 bases between. Germline loops: CDR1 MGHDK, CDR2 SYGVNS. CDR3 size: 13 residues. CDR3 in amino acids: CASSIKQGSGYTF. The CDR3 DNA reads as TGTGCCAGCAGTATAAAACAGGGTTCTGGCTACACCTTC.

This clone showed up just a few times. The chain has TRBV5-5 and TRBJ2-1, with 9 bases that match TRBD2. CDR3 size: 16 residues. Unmatched junction bases numbered 14, after V lost 4 bases and J lost 9 bases. The germline V gene has CDR1 SGHKS and CDR2 YYEKEE (reference sequence). CDR3 in DNA: TGTGCCAGCAGCCCCAGGACTAGCGCCCTTGGGGTTGAGCAGTTCTTC. Its translation: CASSPRTSALGVEQFF.